The sample holds many counts of the clone carrying this T cell receptor beta chain. This sample stems from a study of spatial heterogeneity in lung cancer. Time point in this sample: sample taken at primary tumor resection. Frozen PBMC, nontumor lung or tumor provided whole RNA, which was sequenced unsorted. A unique molecular identifier was carried by every single TCR cDNA molecule. TCRdb ran MiXCR on the 5' RACE reads and lists one entry per CDR3 protein. The sample shows tens of thousands of distinct CDR3 sequences, approximately 7% of them seen only once. CDR1 is SGHRS and CDR2 is YFSETQ in the germline V gene. The ends were cut back, 1 base at V and 1 base at J, with 11 bases in the middle. CDR3 size: 15 residues.

Sequences were derived from PBMCs, sampled at surgery. This clonotype was obtained from a male donor with early-stage non-small cell lung cancer. The rearrangement uses TRBV5-1 and TRBJ2-5; D is possibly TRBD1 (6 bases). CDR3 in DNA: TGCGCCAGCAGCTTGTTCGGGACACCCCAAGAGACCCAGTACTTC. As protein: CASSLFGTPQETQYF.